What follows are 10 T cell receptor beta chains derived from one specimen sequenced in a study of blood T cell repertoires in COVID-19. The data were produced by immunoSEQ multiplex PCR, yet TCRdb's version contains in-frame clones alone and is incomplete. Of approximately 46,000 clones listed, approximately 85% are singletons. Sequenced: peripheral blood. These receptors originate from a woman aged 55-70 years with acute or convalescent COVID-19.

This clone was observed once. CDR3 in DNA: TGTGCCAGTACCCCTGGGCAGGGGGCTCTAGCAGGCCCTATTGAAGCTTTCTTT. Translation: CASTPGQGALAGPIEAFF. The chain is built from TRBV19 and TRBJ1-1, with 8 bases that match TRBD1. Germline V CDR1 and CDR2: LNHDA, SQIVND (reference sequence). The CDR3 length is 18 residues. The V and J ends lost 7 bases and 7 bases, in that order; junction bases with no gene match: 23. Drawing the rest from reference TRBV19 and TRBJ1-1, the complete variable domain is DGGITQSPKYLFRKEGQNVTLSCEQNLNHDAMYWYRQDPGQGLRLIYYSQIVNDFQKGDIAEGYSVSREKKESFPLTVTSAQKNPTAFYLCASTPGQGALAGPIEAFFGQGTRLTVV.

The gene calls are TRBV5-1 and TRBJ2-6, with a tentative D call TRBD1 (6 bases). V was shortened by 3 bases and J by 2 bases, with 12 bases between the two germline ends. Germline CDR1 SGHRS, CDR2 YFSETQ. The CDR3 has 16 amino acids. The CDR3 nucleotides are TGCGCCAGCAGCTATTACAGGGACACTGGGGCCAACGTCCTGACTTTC. Its translation is CASSYYRDTGANVLTF.

CDR3 residues: CAISESGQGPYEQYF. CDR3 nucleotides: TGTGCCATCAGTGAGTCGGGACAGGGTCCCTACGAGCAGTACTTC. The chain carries TRBV10-3 and TRBJ2-7; 9 positions match TRBD1. Unmatched junction bases numbered 2, after V lost 0 bases and J lost 2 bases. Germline V CDR1 and CDR2: ENHRY, SYGVKD. The length of the CDR3 is 15 residues.

This sequence joins TRBV5-1 and TRBJ1-2; unclear D gene. The germline V and J ends were trimmed by 5 bases and 6 bases, with 17 bases remaining between them. CDR1 SGHRS and CDR2 YFSETQ come from the germline V gene. The CDR3 covers 14 residues. The DNA of the CDR3 is TGCGCCAGCAGACTCGCAGCCACAGCCGATGGCTACACCTTC. Translating it yields CASRLAATADGYTF.

The sample holds a few counts of this clone. J is TRBJ1-4 and V is TRBV6-1; D remains ambiguous. With 0 bases removed from V and 12 bases from J, the gap between germline ends came to 11 bases. The germline gives CDR1 MNHNS, CDR2 SASEGT. This CDR3 is built from 13 residues. Here the CDR3 DNA reads TGTGCCAGCAGTGAAGCGGGCGGGCAACAACTGTTTTTT. Protein product: CASSEAGGQQLFF.

The V and J genes are TRBV29-1 and TRBJ2-1, with D maybe TRBD1 (5 bases). V was clipped by 7 bases and J by 12 bases, with 22 bases between them. Germline V lookup: CDR1 SQVTM, CDR2 ANQGSEA. CDR3 size: 13 residues. Written as DNA, the CDR3 is TGCAGCGCCCTGGGGCCGACAAAGCAGGGGCAGTTCTTC. Its protein product is CSALGPTKQGQFF.

This chain uses TRBV9 with TRBJ2-7, with 9 bases lining up with TRBD2. Germline V CDR1 and CDR2: SGDLS, YYNGEE. V lost 4 bases to trimming and J lost 6 bases; unmatched junction nucleotides: 14. This CDR3 has 16 residues. The CDR3 coding sequence is TGTGCCAGCAGCCCTACTATAGCGGGAGATCTGGGCGAGCAGTACTTC. This sequence encodes CASSPTIAGDLGEQYF.

This chain links TRBV5-1 with TRBJ1-6, with 7 positions matching TRBD1. V shed 0 bases, J shed 8 bases, and the junction held 5 bases outside the gene matches. This CDR3 comprises 15 residues. Germline V lookup: CDR1 SGHRS, CDR2 YFSETQ. The CDR3 nucleotides are TGCGCCAGCAGCTTGGGGACAGGTCGTGATTCACCCCTCCACTTT. Translated, it gives CASSLGTGRDSPLHF.

The J gene is TRBJ2-4, the V gene TRBV19, with 7 positions matching TRBD2. CDR3 length equals 16 residues. Germline V gene lookup returns CDR1 LNHDA and CDR2 SQIVND (reference sequence). After removal of 3 bases from V and 1 base from J, the junction contained 6 bases not matched to a gene. CDR3 protein: CASSIHGGGAKNIQYF. The CDR3 DNA follows: TGTGCCAGTAGTATTCACGGGGGAGGGGCCAAAAACATTCAGTACTTC.

The rearrangement uses TRBV2 and TRBJ1-2; no clear D. CDR1 SNHLY and CDR2 FYNNEI come from the germline V gene. V shed 3 bases and J shed 0 bases, with 8 bases lying between them. The CDR3 contains 14 residues. This CDR3 reads CASSDRLTNYGYTF. The DNA for the CDR3 is TGTGCCAGCAGTGACAGACTAACTAACTATGGCTACACCTTC.